Below are 32 T cell receptor beta chains sequenced from a single sample in a study of T cell changes during pregnancy in multiple sclerosis (dated by TCRdb to the late 2010s). Library creation used the immunoSEQ multiplex PCR assay. Drawn from immuneACCESS, this table holds only the in-frame rearrangements with V and J called that TCRdb kept. Clones are partly lost; checked studies trace under half to an unresolved V gene and leave the rest unexplained. This sample lists roughly 23,000 clones; about 89% were detected once. The top ten clones comprise 0.55% to 0.7% of the sample. The input for sequencing was CD4+ T cells from peripheral blood mononuclear cells, taken in the third trimester of pregnancy. Every receptor here comes from a female donor in good health, enrolled as a control in a pregnancy study.

J is TRBJ1-6 and V is TRBV5-1, with 8 bases that match TRBD1. The germline V gene has CDR1 SGHRS and CDR2 YFSETQ. The CDR3 has 15 amino acids. J gave up 8 bases and V 0 bases, and 4 bases lay outside the gene matches. The CDR3 is CASSLEETGDSPLHF. In nucleotides, the CDR3 is TGCGCCAGCAGCTTGGAGGAGACAGGGGATTCACCCCTCCACTTT. Drawing the rest from reference TRBV5-1 and TRBJ1-6, the complete variable domain is KAGVTQTPRYLIKTRGQQVTLSCSPISGHRSVSWYQQTPGQGLQFLFEYFSETQRNKGNFPGRFSGRQFSNSRSEMNVSTLELGDSALYLCASSLEETGDSPLHFGNGTRLTVT.

The V gene is TRBV25-1, the J gene TRBJ2-1; the D gene is possibly TRBD1 (5 bases). The V gene lost 2 bases and the J gene lost 8 bases, with 22 bases spanning the gap. This CDR3 has 17 amino acids. Germline lookup yields CDR1 MGHDK and CDR2 SYGVNS. The CDR3 protein is CASSENIFQGRVDEQFF. The CDR3 region has the DNA TGTGCCAGCAGTGAAAATATATTTCAGGGTCGTGTGGATGAGCAGTTCTTC.

About this clone itself: The junction differs from germline at one of its ends, possibly a read error. This chain connects TRBV6-1 to TRBJ2-5; 7 bases fit TRBD1. The CDR3 has 13 amino acids. CDR1 MNHNS and CDR2 SASEGT come from the germline V gene. The CDR3 loop reads CASSTGDQETQYF. CDR3 DNA sequence: TGTGCCAGCAGTACAGGGGACCAGGAGACCCAGTACTTC.

The chain uses TRBV12-5 and TRBJ2-5; 8 nucleotides match TRBD1. The CDR3 is made up of 16 amino acids. Losses at the gene ends were 4 bases for V and 2 bases for J; bases not matched to a gene: 9. Per the germline V gene, CDR1 is LGHNT and CDR2 is FRNRAP. The CDR3 sequence is CASGWLGTGRQETQYF. CDR3 sequence (DNA): TGTGCTAGTGGTTGGCTGGGGACAGGCCGACAAGAGACCCAGTACTTC.

The DNA for the CDR3 is TGTGCCAGCAGCGCCCTCAAGGGCGGGGGGCTCATCTCCTACAATGAGCAGTTCTTC. Amino acid sequence: CASSALKGGGLISYNEQFF. V usage is TRBV5-6 and J usage is TRBJ2-1; TRBD2 agrees at 8 bases. The length of the CDR3 is 19 residues. Losses at the gene ends were 4 bases for V and 0 bases for J; bases not matched to a gene: 15. Germline V gene lookup returns CDR1 SGHDT and CDR2 YYEEEE.

The J gene is TRBJ2-2, the V gene TRBV6-4, with a tentative D call TRBD2 (6 bases). V lost 6 bases to trimming and J lost 4 bases, with 21 bases between them. This CDR3 has 17 amino acids. Germline values: CDR1 MRHNA, CDR2 SNTAGT. This CDR3 reads CASRDNLDGGSTGELFF. CDR3 DNA: TGTGCCAGCAGGGATAACCTAGACGGGGGTAGCACCGGGGAGCTGTTTTTT.

This chain uses TRBV5-1 with TRBJ2-2; D is possibly TRBD1 (5 bases). CDR3 size: 15 residues. Germline values: CDR1 SGHRS, CDR2 YFSETQ. V lost 4 bases, J lost 1 base, and 11 bases lay in between. CDR3: CASSLRELNTGELFF. As DNA, the CDR3 is TGCGCCAGCAGCCTCAGGGAATTGAACACCGGGGAGCTGTTTTTT.

The V and J genes are TRBV7-2 and TRBJ1-1; D gene uncertain. V shed 1 base and J shed 1 base, with 4 bases lying between them. Looked up from germline, CDR1 is SGHTA and CDR2 is FQGNSA. This CDR3 comprises 13 residues. The CDR3 loop reads CASSLVRNTEAFF. CDR3 sequence (DNA): TGTGCCAGCAGCTTAGTGAGGAACACTGAAGCTTTCTTT.

This chain links TRBV7-3 with TRBJ1-6, with D possibly being TRBD1 (5 bases). This CDR3 is 14 amino acids long. Germline CDR1 SGHTA, CDR2 FQGTGA. V was pared by 2 bases and J by 5 bases, with 7 bases between. The CDR3 nucleotides are TGTGCCAGCAGCTTAGGGGCCGATAATTCACCCCTCCACTTT. It yields the protein CASSLGADNSPLHF. The full variable domain, completed using reference TRBV7-3 and TRBJ1-6, is GAGVSQTPSNKVTEKGKYVELRCDPISGHTALYWYRQSLGQGPEFLIYFQGTGAADDSGLPNDRFFAVRPEGSVSTLKIQRTERGDSAVYLCASSLGADNSPLHFGNGTRLTVT.

This clone was detected a few times. The CDR3 reads CASSFHRTGSFNSPLHF. The CDR3 DNA reads TGTGCCAGCAGCTTCCACCGGACAGGGTCGTTTAATTCACCCCTCCACTTT. The gene calls are TRBV11-2 and TRBJ1-6; 8 bases line up with TRBD1. The CDR3 totals 17 residues. Germline V gene lookup returns CDR1 SGHAT and CDR2 FQNNGV. J gave up 6 bases and V 3 bases, and 10 bases lay outside the gene matches.

In nucleotides, the CDR3 is TGTGCCAGCAGCTTGATGCCCCAGGGGTTGGGGGAGACCCAGTACTTC. Translating gives CASSLMPQGLGETQYF. The rearrangement uses TRBV7-8 and TRBJ2-5; weak D call: TRBD1 (6 bases). Germline loops: CDR1 SGHVS, CDR2 FQNEAQ. The CDR3 runs to 16 residues. Trimming removed 3 bases at V and 5 bases at J, with 19 bases between.

The chain carries TRBV5-4 and TRBJ2-5; perhaps TRBD2 as D (5 bases). This CDR3 has 15 amino acids. Trimming removed 6 bases from V and 5 bases from J, with 20 bases in between. Germline CDR1 and CDR2: SGHNT and YYREEE (reference sequence). CDR3 in amino acids: CASKAETGLLETQYF. The CDR3 DNA reads as TGTGCCAGCAAGGCCGAAACGGGGTTGCTGGAGACCCAGTACTTC.

CDR3 sequence: CASSRTGQNSKANQPQHF. The CDR3 coding sequence is TGTGCCAGTAGTCGGACAGGGCAAAATTCTAAGGCCAATCAGCCCCAGCATTTT. V gene TRBV19 combines with J gene TRBJ1-5, with 8 bases lining up with TRBD1. The CDR3 covers 18 residues. Trimming at V came to 5 bases and at J to 3 bases, leaving 15 bases not matched to a gene. Germline V gene data show CDR1 as LNHDA and CDR2 as SQIVND (reference sequence).

This chain connects TRBV5-1 to TRBJ1-2; TRBD1 aligns across 12 bases. Germline V gene sequence: CDR1 SGHRS, CDR2 YFSETQ. CDR3 length equals 15 residues. With 3 bases clipped from V and 4 bases from J, the junction kept 4 bases outside the gene matches. CDR3 loop: CASSSGTGGGYGYTF. In nucleotides, the CDR3 is TGCGCCAGCAGCTCCGGGACAGGGGGCGGCTATGGCTACACCTTC.

The chain employs TRBV5-1 and TRBJ2-1; no clear D gene. Germline CDR1 is SGHRS and CDR2 is YFSETQ. The CDR3 consists of 13 residues. V gave up 0 bases and J gave up 4 bases, with 5 bases separating them. The CDR3 bases are TGCGCCAGCAGCTTGGGAACTTACAATGAGCAGTTCTTC. Protein: CASSLGTYNEQFF. Together with reference TRBV5-1 and TRBJ2-1, the CDR3 gives the full variable domain: KAGVTQTPRYLIKTRGQQVTLSCSPISGHRSVSWYQQTPGQGLQFLFEYFSETQRNKGNFPGRFSGRQFSNSRSEMNVSTLELGDSALYLCASSLGTYNEQFFGPGTRLTVL.

V gene TRBV4-1 combines with J gene TRBJ2-3; 11 bases align to TRBD2. Trimming removed 3 bases from V and 2 bases from J; junction bases left unmatched: 7. CDR3 length: 17 residues. Germline V lookup: CDR1 MGHRA, CDR2 YSYEKL. CDR3 protein: CASSHLSGGANTDTQYF. The CDR3 region has the DNA TGCGCCAGCAGCCATCTTAGCGGGGGGGCTAACACAGATACGCAGTATTTT.

The chain carries TRBV6-5 and TRBJ2-7, with D maybe TRBD2 (5 bases). The CDR3 has 15 residues. Trimming took off 0 bases at V and 2 bases at J, with 11 bases between the two ends. The germline gives CDR1 MNHEY, CDR2 SVGAGI. The CDR3 nucleotides are TGTGCCAGCAGTTACTCCCGGGAAAAAGCCTACGAGCAGTACTTC. Translation gives CASSYSREKAYEQYF.

This chain uses TRBV15 with TRBJ2-5; D may be TRBD2 (7 bases). CDR1 and CDR2 (germline): LNHNV, YYDKDF (reference sequence). CDR3 length equals 15 residues. Trimming shortened V by 6 bases and J by 0 bases, and 14 bases separated the two germline ends. CDR3 residues: CATSMSGTNQETQYF. The CDR3 region has the DNA TGTGCCACCAGTATGAGCGGGACAAACCAAGAGACCCAGTACTTC.

This clone was detected only once. V and J are TRBV18 and TRBJ2-1, with TRBD2 matching over 8 bases. CDR1 is KGHSH, CDR2 LQKENI, per germline. The CDR3 covers 16 residues. Losses at the gene ends were 0 bases for V and 13 bases for J; bases not matched to a gene: 14. CDR3 in amino acids: CASSPPLASGPREQFF. In DNA form, the CDR3 reads TGTGCCAGCTCACCACCGCTGGCTAGCGGGCCAAGGGAACAGTTCTTC.

The CDR3 DNA is TGCAGCGTTGCCGTAGGACAGGAGCATCTGAACACTGAAGCTTTCTTT. Protein: CSVAVGQEHLNTEAFF. The chain recombines TRBV29-1 with TRBJ1-1, with 7 bases fitting TRBD1. V lost 4 bases, J lost 0 bases, and 11 bases stayed unmatched. The CDR3 has 16 amino acids. Germline CDR1 and CDR2: SQVTM and ANQGSEA. The variable domain in full, completed from reference TRBV29-1 and TRBJ1-1, reads SAVISQKPSRDICQRGTSLTIQCQVDSQVTMMFWYRQQPGQSLTLIATANQGSEATYESGFVIDKFPISRPNLTFSTLTVSNMSPEDSSIYLCSVAVGQEHLNTEAFFGQGTRLTVV.

The chain joins TRBV19 to TRBJ1-4; 9 nucleotides line up with TRBD1. This CDR3 region has 16 residues. V lost 6 bases, J lost 6 bases, and 11 bases stayed unmatched. Germline CDR1 LNHDA, CDR2 SQIVND (reference sequence). As DNA, the CDR3 is TGTGCCAGTAGGGGGTCCGGGACAGGGCACTATGAAAAACTGTTTTTT. This sequence encodes CASRGSGTGHYEKLFF.

V and J are TRBV14 and TRBJ2-7, with TRBD1 as a possible D gene (5 bases). From germline, CDR1 is SGHDN and CDR2 FVKESK. There are 15 residues in the CDR3. V was clipped by 1 base and J by 4 bases, with 14 bases between them. CDR3 DNA: TGTGCCAGCAGCCAAGGGCCAGGGATTGCATACGAGCAGTACTTC. Amino acids: CASSQGPGIAYEQYF. Complete variable domain (other parts from reference TRBV14 and TRBJ2-7): EAGVTQFPSHSVIEKGQTVTLRCDPISGHDNLYWYRRVMGKEIKFLLHFVKESKQDESGMPNNRFLAERTGGTYSTLKVQPAELEDSGVYFCASSQGPGIAYEQYFGPGTRLTVT.

This rearrangement joins TRBV7-2 to TRBJ1-3; D is unresolved. In germline, CDR1 is SGHTA, CDR2 FQGNSA. V lost 5 bases, J lost 0 bases, and 8 bases lay in between. CDR3 size: 14 residues. CDR3 protein: CASSQANSGNTIYF. CDR3 sequence (DNA): TGTGCCAGCAGCCAAGCCAACTCTGGAAACACCATATATTTT.

The count of this clone is one. This chain joins TRBV7-9 and TRBJ2-1; 7 nucleotides agree with TRBD2. The CDR3 is 14 amino acids. J was trimmed by 6 bases and V by 0 bases; bases with no gene match: 2. From germline, CDR1 is SEHNR and CDR2 FQNEAQ (reference sequence). CDR3 in amino acids: CASSLAGGLNEQFF. The CDR3 nucleotides read TGTGCCAGCAGCTTAGCGGGAGGGCTCAATGAGCAGTTCTTC.

The chain has TRBV4-1 and TRBJ1-6; TRBD1 matches at 7 bases. Per the germline V gene, CDR1 is MGHRA and CDR2 is YSYEKL. This CDR3 spans 14 amino acids. The trim removed 3 bases at V and 5 bases at J, leaving 1 base unmatched. The CDR3 nucleotides are TGCGCCAGCAGCCACGGGACAGATAATTCACCCCTCCACTTT. Translation: CASSHGTDNSPLHF.

J is TRBJ2-1 and V is TRBV4-1; D not resolved. The V gene lost 0 bases and the J gene lost 6 bases, with 9 bases spanning the gap. The CDR3 is 14 residues long. The germline gives CDR1 MGHRA, CDR2 YSYEKL. CDR3 DNA: TGCGCCAGCAGCCAAGAAAGACGAGGCAATGAGCAGTTCTTC. It yields the protein CASSQERRGNEQFF.

The chain is built from TRBV19 and TRBJ2-7; 11 bases agree with TRBD2. The V and J ends lost 5 bases and 0 bases, in that order; junction bases with no gene match: 6. CDR3 size: 16 residues. The germline V gene has CDR1 LNHDA and CDR2 SQIVND (reference sequence). The CDR3 sequence: CASSVRLAGSSYEQYF. The CDR3 nucleotides read TGTGCCAGTAGTGTCCGACTAGCGGGGAGCTCCTACGAGCAGTACTTC.

The rearrangement links TRBV5-5 to TRBJ2-5, with unresolved D. CDR1 is SGHKS, CDR2 YYEKEE, per germline (reference sequence). Trimming took 2 bases from V and 6 from J, leaving 8 bases between them. The CDR3 sequence is 12 residues long. DNA of the CDR3: TGTGCCAGCAGCTTAGCGAGTCAGACCCAGTACTTC. Translated: CASSLASQTQYF.

The genes are TRBV7-6 and TRBJ2-7, with TRBD2 matching 10 bases. The germline V gene encodes CDR1 SGHVS and CDR2 FNYEAQ. The CDR3 contains 16 residues. V shed 5 bases and J 0 bases; nucleotides not matched to a gene: 7. The CDR3 region has the DNA TGTGCCAGCAGCCTCAGGACTAGCGGATTCTCCTACGAGCAGTACTTC. Its protein is CASSLRTSGFSYEQYF. Full variable domain (outside the CDR3, taken from reference TRBV7-6 and TRBJ2-7): GAGVSQSPRYKVTKRGQDVALRCDPISGHVSLYWYRQALGQGPEFLTYFNYEAQQDKSGLPNDRFSAERPEGSISTLTIQRTEQRDSAMYRCASSLRTSGFSYEQYFGPGTRLTVT.

The chain recombines TRBV7-9 with TRBJ1-1; no firm D call. CDR1 is SEHNR and CDR2 is FQNEAQ in the germline V gene (reference sequence). V lost 5 bases, J lost 8 bases, and 9 bases lay in between. The CDR3 contains 11 residues. This chain's CDR3 is CASSRLMEAFF. For the CDR3, the DNA is TGTGCCAGCAGCCGCCTAATGGAAGCTTTCTTT.

This clone has only one observation. This sequence joins TRBV18 and TRBJ1-1; D remains unclear. This CDR3 has 13 residues. Germline CDR1 and CDR2: KGHSH and LQKENI. V was trimmed by 5 bases and J by 3 bases, leaving 10 bases between them. CDR3 sequence reads: CASSMLRDTEAFF. CDR3 nucleotide sequence: TGTGCCAGCTCAATGCTACGGGACACTGAAGCTTTCTTT. Full variable domain (missing parts from reference TRBV18 and TRBJ1-1): NAGVMQNPRHLVRRRGQEARLRCSPMKGHSHVYWYRQLPEEGLKFMVYLQKENIIDESGMPKERFSAEFPKEGPSILRIQQVVRGDSAAYFCASSMLRDTEAFFGQGTRLTVV.

The V call is TRBV28, the J call TRBJ1-3; D might be TRBD1 (5 bases). Trimming took 7 bases from V and 0 from J, leaving 13 bases between them. The V gene's germline CDR1 is MDHEN and CDR2 SYDVKM. This CDR3 region has 15 residues. The CDR3 bases are TGTGCCAGCACCCCAGACAGTTTCTCTGGAAACACCATATATTTT. Amino acids: CASTPDSFSGNTIYF.